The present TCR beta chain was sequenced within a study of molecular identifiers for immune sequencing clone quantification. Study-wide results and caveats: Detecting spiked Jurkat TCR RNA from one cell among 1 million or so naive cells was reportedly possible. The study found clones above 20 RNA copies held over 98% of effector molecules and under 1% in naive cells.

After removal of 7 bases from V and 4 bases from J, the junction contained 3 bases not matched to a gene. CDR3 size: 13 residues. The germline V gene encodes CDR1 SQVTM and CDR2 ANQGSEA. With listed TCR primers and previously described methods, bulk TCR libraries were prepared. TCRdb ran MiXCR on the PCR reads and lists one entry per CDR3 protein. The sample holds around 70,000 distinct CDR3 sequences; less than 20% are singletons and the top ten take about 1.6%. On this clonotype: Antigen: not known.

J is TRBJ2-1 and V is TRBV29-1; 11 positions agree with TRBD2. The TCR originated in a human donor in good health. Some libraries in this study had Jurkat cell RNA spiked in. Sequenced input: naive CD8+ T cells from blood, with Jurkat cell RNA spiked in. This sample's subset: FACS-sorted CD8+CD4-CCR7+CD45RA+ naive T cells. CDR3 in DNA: TGCAGCGGGGGGACTAGCGGTTACAATGAGCAGTTCTTC. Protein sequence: CSGGTSGYNEQFF.